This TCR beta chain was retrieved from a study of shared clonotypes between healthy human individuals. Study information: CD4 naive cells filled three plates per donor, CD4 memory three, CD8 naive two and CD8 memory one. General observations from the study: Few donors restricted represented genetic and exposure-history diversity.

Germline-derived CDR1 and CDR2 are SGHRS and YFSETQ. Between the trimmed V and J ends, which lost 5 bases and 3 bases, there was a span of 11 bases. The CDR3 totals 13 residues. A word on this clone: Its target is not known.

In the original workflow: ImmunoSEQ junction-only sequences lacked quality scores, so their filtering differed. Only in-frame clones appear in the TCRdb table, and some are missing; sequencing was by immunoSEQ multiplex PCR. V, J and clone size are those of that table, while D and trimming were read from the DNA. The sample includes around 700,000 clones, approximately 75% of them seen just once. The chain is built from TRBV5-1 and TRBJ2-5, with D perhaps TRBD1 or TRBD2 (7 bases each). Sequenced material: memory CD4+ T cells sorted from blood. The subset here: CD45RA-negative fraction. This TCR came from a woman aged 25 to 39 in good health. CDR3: CASRQGGKETQYF. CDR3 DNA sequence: TGCGCCAGCAGGCAGGGGGGGAAAGAGACCCAGTACTTC.